This TCR beta chain appears in the sequencing data of a study of cytomegalovirus exposure and HLA in healthy donors. With 3 bases removed from V and 6 bases from J, the gap between germline ends came to 6 bases. The CDR3 runs 12 residues. Germline values: CDR1 LGHNA, CDR2 YNFKEQ. Use of 60 Vbeta and 13 Jbeta primers characterized the PCR. TCRdb keeps only in-frame clones here, not all; method: immunoSEQ multiplex PCR. The sample shows over 100,000 clones, around 75% of them seen only once. Each donor was nominally healthy when sampled (though unrecorded immune exposures were likely). Overall study findings and caveats: Associated with HLA alleles at 0.05 false discovery rate in a later analysis were some 16,000 TCR beta sequences.

Details on this clone: Antigen: not known.

The clonotype comes from a woman between 25 and 40 years old in good health and CMV-seronegative. Source material: PBMCs. V is TRBV4-2 and J is TRBJ1-5; no firm D call. The CDR3 DNA is TGTGCCAGCAGCCAGTTCGGTCAGCCCCAGCATTTT. This codes for CASSQFGQPQHF.